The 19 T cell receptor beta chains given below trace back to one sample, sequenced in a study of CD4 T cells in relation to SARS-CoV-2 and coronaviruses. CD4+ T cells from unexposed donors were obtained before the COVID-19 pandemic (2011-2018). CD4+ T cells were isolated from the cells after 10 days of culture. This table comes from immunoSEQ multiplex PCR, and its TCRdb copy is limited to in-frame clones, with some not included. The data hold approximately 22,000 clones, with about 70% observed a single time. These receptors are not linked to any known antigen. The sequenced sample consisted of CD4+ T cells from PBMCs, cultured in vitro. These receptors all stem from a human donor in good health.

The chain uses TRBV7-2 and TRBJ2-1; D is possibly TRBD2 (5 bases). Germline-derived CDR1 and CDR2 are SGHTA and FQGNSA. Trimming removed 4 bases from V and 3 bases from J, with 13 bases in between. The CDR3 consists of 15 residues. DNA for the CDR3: TGTGCCAGCAGCTCCGGGGAGAGTTACTACAATGAGCAGTTCTTC. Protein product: CASSSGESYYNEQFF.

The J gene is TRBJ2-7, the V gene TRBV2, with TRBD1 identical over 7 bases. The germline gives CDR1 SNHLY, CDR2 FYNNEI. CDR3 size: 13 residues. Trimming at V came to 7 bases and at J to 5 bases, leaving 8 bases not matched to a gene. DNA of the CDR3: TGTGCCAGCATACTCCAAACAGGGGACGAGCAGTACTTC. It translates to CASILQTGDEQYF. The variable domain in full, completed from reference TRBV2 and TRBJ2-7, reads EPEVTQTPSHQVTQMGQEVILRCVPISNHLYFYWYRQILGQKVEFLVSFYNNEISEKSEIFDDQFSVERPDGSNFTLKIRSTKLEDSAMYFCASILQTGDEQYFGPGTRLTVT.

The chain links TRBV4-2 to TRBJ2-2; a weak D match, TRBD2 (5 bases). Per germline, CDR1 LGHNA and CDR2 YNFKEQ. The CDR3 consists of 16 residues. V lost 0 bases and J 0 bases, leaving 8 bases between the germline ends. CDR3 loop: CASSQDSGANTGELFF. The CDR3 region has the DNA TGTGCCAGCAGCCAAGATTCCGGGGCGAACACCGGGGAGCTGTTTTTT.

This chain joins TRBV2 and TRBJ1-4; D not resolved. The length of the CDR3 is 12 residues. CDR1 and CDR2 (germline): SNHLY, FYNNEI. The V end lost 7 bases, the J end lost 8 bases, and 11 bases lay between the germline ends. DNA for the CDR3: TGTGCCAGCAAGAGCGGTGAGGAAAAACTGTTTTTT. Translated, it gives CASKSGEEKLFF.

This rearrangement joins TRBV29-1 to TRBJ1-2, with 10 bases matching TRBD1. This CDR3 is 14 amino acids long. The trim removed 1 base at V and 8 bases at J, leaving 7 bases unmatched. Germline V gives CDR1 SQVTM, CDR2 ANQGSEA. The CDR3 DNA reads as TGCAGCGTTGAAGTGGGACAGGGGATTTACGGCTACACCTTC. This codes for CSVEVGQGIYGYTF.

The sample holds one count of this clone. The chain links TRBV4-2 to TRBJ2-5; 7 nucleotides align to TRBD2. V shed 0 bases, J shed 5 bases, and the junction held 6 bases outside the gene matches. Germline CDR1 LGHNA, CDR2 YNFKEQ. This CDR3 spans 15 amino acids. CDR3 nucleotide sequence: TGTGCCAGCAGCCAAGAGACTAGCATAGGGGAGACCCAGTACTTC. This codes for CASSQETSIGETQYF.

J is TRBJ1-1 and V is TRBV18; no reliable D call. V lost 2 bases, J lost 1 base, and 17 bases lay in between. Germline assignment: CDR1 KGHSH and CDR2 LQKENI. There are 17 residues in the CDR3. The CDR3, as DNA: TGTGCCAGCTCACCAGAATTGGTGGTTGGGTGGAACACTGAAGCTTTCTTT. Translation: CASSPELVVGWNTEAFF.

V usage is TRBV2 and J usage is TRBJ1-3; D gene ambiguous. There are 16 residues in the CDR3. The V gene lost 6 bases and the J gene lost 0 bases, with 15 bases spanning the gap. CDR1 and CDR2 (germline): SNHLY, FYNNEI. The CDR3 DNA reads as TGTGCCAGCAGCGTAGTCCTGTGGGGCTCTGGAAACACCATATATTTT. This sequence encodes CASSVVLWGSGNTIYF.

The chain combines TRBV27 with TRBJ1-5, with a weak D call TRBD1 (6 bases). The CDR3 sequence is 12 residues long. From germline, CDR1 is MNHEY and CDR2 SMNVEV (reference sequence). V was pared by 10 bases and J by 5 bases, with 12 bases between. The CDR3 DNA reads TGTGCCACTGGACAGCCCCATCAGCCCCAGCATTTT. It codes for CATGQPHQPQHF.

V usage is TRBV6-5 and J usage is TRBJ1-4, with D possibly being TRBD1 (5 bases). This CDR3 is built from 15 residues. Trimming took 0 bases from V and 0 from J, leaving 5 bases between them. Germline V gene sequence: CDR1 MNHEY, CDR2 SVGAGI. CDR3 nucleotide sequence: TGTGCCAGCAGTTACTCGGGGCCAACTAATGAAAAACTGTTTTTT. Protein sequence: CASSYSGPTNEKLFF.

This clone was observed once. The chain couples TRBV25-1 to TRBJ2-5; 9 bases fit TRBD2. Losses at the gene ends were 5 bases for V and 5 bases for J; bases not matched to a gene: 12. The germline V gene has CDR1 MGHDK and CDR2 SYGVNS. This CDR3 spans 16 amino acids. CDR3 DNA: TGTGCCAGCAGTCCGGGAGGTAGCGGGGGTTTGGAGACCCAGTACTTC. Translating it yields CASSPGGSGGLETQYF.

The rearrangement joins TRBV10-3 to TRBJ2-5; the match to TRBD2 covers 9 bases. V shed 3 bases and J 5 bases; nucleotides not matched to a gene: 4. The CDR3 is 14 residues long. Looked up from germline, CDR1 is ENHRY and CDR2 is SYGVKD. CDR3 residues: CAISDLAGAETQYF. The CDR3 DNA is TGTGCCATCAGTGACTTAGCGGGAGCGGAGACCCAGTACTTC.

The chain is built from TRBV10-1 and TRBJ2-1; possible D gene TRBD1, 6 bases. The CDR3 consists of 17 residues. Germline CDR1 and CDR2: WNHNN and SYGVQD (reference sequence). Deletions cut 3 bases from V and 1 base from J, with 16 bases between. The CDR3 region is CASSDTGSYLSYNEQFF. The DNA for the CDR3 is TGCGCCAGCAGTGATACAGGGTCCTACTTGTCCTACAATGAGCAGTTCTTC.

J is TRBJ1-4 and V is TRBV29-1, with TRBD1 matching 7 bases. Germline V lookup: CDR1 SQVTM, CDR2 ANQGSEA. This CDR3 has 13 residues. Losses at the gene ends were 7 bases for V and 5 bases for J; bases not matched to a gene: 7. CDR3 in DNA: TGCAGCGCGGGGACAGCTCAGAATGAAAAACTGTTTTTT. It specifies CSAGTAQNEKLFF. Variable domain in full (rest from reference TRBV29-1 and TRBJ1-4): SAVISQKPSRDICQRGTSLTIQCQVDSQVTMMFWYRQQPGQSLTLIATANQGSEATYESGFVIDKFPISRPNLTFSTLTVSNMSPEDSSIYLCSAGTAQNEKLFFGSGTQLSVL.

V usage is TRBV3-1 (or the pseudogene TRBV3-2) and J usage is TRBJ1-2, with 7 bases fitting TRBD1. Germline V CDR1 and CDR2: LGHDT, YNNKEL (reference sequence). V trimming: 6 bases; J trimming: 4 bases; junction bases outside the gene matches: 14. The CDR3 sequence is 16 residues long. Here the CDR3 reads CASRPRTGTDVYGYTF. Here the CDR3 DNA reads TGTGCCAGCAGACCTCGTACCGGGACAGATGTCTATGGCTACACCTTC.

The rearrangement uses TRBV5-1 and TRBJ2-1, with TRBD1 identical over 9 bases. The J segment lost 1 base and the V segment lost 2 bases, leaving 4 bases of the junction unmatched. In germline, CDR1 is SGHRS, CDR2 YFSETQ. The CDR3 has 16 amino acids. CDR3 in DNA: TGCGCCAGCAGCTTACAGGGGGCGACTTCCTACAATGAGCAGTTCTTC. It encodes CASSLQGATSYNEQFF.

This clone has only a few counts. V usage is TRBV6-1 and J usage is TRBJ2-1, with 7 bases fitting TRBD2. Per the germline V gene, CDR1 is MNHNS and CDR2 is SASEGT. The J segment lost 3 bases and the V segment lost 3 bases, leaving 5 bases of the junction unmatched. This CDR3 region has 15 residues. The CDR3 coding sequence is TGTGCCAGCAGTGACACCCTAGCGGACTACAATGAGCAGTTCTTC. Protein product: CASSDTLADYNEQFF.

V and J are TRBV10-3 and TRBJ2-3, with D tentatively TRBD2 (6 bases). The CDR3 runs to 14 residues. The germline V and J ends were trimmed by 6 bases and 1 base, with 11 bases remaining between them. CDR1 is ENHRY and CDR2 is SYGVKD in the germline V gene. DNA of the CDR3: TGTGCCATCAGGGCCGGAGGGGGCACAGATACGCAGTATTTT. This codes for CAIRAGGGTDTQYF.

CDR3 region: CASRGAISGNTIYF. CDR3 coding DNA: TGTGCCAGTAGGGGGGCCATCTCTGGAAACACCATATATTTT. The V and J genes are TRBV19 and TRBJ1-3; a possible D gene is TRBD1 (6 bases). The CDR3 has 14 residues. The V end was cut by 6 bases, the J end by 0 bases, with 9 bases between. In germline, CDR1 is LNHDA, CDR2 SQIVND (reference sequence). The variable domain in full, completed from reference TRBV19 and TRBJ1-3, reads DGGITQSPKYLFRKEGQNVTLSCEQNLNHDAMYWYRQDPGQGLRLIYYSQIVNDFQKGDIAEGYSVSREKKESFPLTVTSAQKNPTAFYLCASRGAISGNTIYFGEGSWLTVV.